This record concerns one T cell receptor (beta chain) sequence. This sample was included in a study of blood T cell repertoires in COVID-19. Across the study: T cells, B-cell-depleted T cells, or PBMCs supplied cDNA or gDNA.

Under the authors' procedure: Estimated nucleated cell counts came from reference gene primer amplification. Sequenced by immunoSEQ multiplex PCR; TCRdb stores in-frame clones only, minus some. V, J and clone size are taken as reported in that table, and D and trimming were inferred from the DNA itself. The sample consists of about 310,000 clones, 90% of them appearing once. The source is a woman under 40 with COVID-19, enrolled during active disease. Specimen: peripheral blood.

CDR3 sequence reads: CASSLLFAPGQDYGYTF. DNA of the CDR3: TGTGCCAGCAGTTTACTCTTTGCTCCGGGACAGGACTATGGCTACACCTTC. This chain links TRBV28 with TRBJ1-2; 8 bases fit TRBD1. Per germline, CDR1 MDHEN and CDR2 SYDVKM. The CDR3 extends over 17 amino acids. V shed 2 bases, J shed 3 bases, and the junction held 11 bases outside the gene matches.